These 22 T cell receptor beta chains were all obtained from the same sample, sequenced in a study of T cells after yellow fever vaccination. TCRdb re-called the 5' RACE reads through MiXCR, storing one row per CDR3 protein. The table has approximately 250,000 distinct CDR3 sequences, about 5.2% seen once. This specimen consisted of CD4+ T cells sorted from PBMCs, obtained on the day of the yellow fever booster vaccination. These receptors were obtained from a man younger than 35 who received the YFV17D yellow fever vaccine.

V and J are TRBV4-3 and TRBJ2-1, with 7 nucleotides matching TRBD1. Germline V gene sequence: CDR1 LGHNA, CDR2 YSLEER. V shed 4 bases, J shed 13 bases, and the junction held 16 bases outside the gene matches. This CDR3 region has 15 residues. CDR3 nucleotides: TGCGCCAGCAGCCGCGAACGAGGGACAGCCCCTCCCCAGTTCTTC. It codes for CASSRERGTAPPQFF.

The table lists this clonotype with many counts. CDR3 residues: CASSATKGMNTEAFF. The CDR3 DNA sequence: TGCGCCAGCAGCGCGACAAAAGGGATGAACACTGAAGCTTTCTTT. The rearrangement joins TRBV5-1 to TRBJ1-1; no definite D call. The V end was cut by 4 bases, the J end by 0 bases, with 13 bases between. The germline V gene has CDR1 SGHRS and CDR2 YFSETQ. The CDR3 has 15 amino acids.

The V call is TRBV12-5, the J call TRBJ2-1, with 9 nucleotides matching TRBD2. Germline V gene lookup returns CDR1 LGHNT and CDR2 FRNRAP. The CDR3 spans 15 residues. V trimming: 6 bases; J trimming: 10 bases; junction bases outside the gene matches: 13. The DNA for the CDR3 is TGTGCTAGTGGCCCGGGGACTAGCCTCCTCCGGGAGCAGTTCTTC. Its translation: CASGPGTSLLREQFF. Using reference TRBV12-5 and TRBJ2-1 for the parts outside the CDR3, the full variable domain is DARVTQTPRHKVTEMGQEVTMRCQPILGHNTVFWYRQTMMQGLELLAYFRNRAPLDDSGMPKDRFSAEMPDATLATLKIQPSEPRDSAVYFCASGPGTSLLREQFFGPGTRLTVL.

This clonotype was seen a handful of times. The chain uses TRBV5-1 and TRBJ1-4; D possibly corresponds to TRBD1 (5 bases). Deletions cut 0 bases from V and 4 bases from J, with 7 bases between. Germline CDR1 SGHRS, CDR2 YFSETQ. The CDR3 sequence is 14 residues long. The CDR3 protein is CASSLAQGNEKLFF. DNA of the CDR3: TGCGCCAGCAGCTTGGCCCAGGGTAATGAAAAACTGTTTTTT. The variable domain in full, with the rest retrieved from reference TRBV5-1 and TRBJ1-4, is KAGVTQTPRYLIKTRGQQVTLSCSPISGHRSVSWYQQTPGQGLQFLFEYFSETQRNKGNFPGRFSGRQFSNSRSEMNVSTLELGDSALYLCASSLAQGNEKLFFGSGTQLSVL.

This clonotype has at least ten counts. The chain joins TRBV28 to TRBJ2-3, with TRBD2 matching 12 bases. V dropped 6 bases and J dropped 5; count of bases not matched to a gene: 6. The V gene's germline CDR1 is MDHEN and CDR2 SYDVKM. This CDR3 region has 15 residues. The CDR3 sequence is CASSTSGGPGDTQYF. CDR3 coding DNA: TGTGCCAGCAGCACTAGCGGGGGGCCCGGAGATACGCAGTATTTT.

This clonotype was seen a few times. In DNA, the CDR3 is TGTGCCAGCAGCTTCACGGAACTTCAGCCCCAGCATTTT. It encodes CASSFTELQPQHF. J is TRBJ1-5 and V is TRBV7-2; no clear D. Deletions cut 3 bases from V and 6 bases from J, with 9 bases between. The length of the CDR3 is 13 residues. Germline CDR1 and CDR2: SGHTA and FQGNSA.

This clonotype came up a few times. For the CDR3, the DNA is TGTGCCAGCTCACCCCGTCCAGTCGAGGGGCAGCCCCAGCATTTT. This sequence encodes CASSPRPVEGQPQHF. The chain employs TRBV18 and TRBJ1-5, with D possibly being TRBD1 (5 bases). Per the germline V gene, CDR1 is KGHSH and CDR2 is LQKENI. With 3 bases removed from V and 7 bases from J, the gap between germline ends came to 16 bases. The CDR3 contains 15 residues.

This clonotype was counted at least ten times. The chain employs TRBV20-1 and TRBJ2-6, with D unresolved. V shed 1 base and J shed 9 bases, with 7 bases lying between them. The CDR3 totals 12 residues. Germline V gene lookup returns CDR1 DFQATT and CDR2 SNEGSKA (reference sequence). The CDR3 nucleotides read TGCAGTGCTAGAGTCGCCGGCAACGTCCTGACTTTC. Amino acids: CSARVAGNVLTF.

This clonotype was seen only a few times. The chain is built from TRBV5-4 and TRBJ2-7, with 8 positions matching TRBD1. Per the germline V gene, CDR1 is SGHNT and CDR2 is YYREEE (reference sequence). The CDR3 has 14 residues. V lost 4 bases and J lost 6; bases outside the gene matches: 9. The CDR3 loop reads CASSSGQGSREQYF. Written as DNA, the CDR3 is TGTGCCAGCAGCAGCGGACAGGGTAGTCGCGAGCAGTACTTC.

This clonotype was found a few times. The chain uses TRBV9 and TRBJ1-3; D unresolved. The germline gives CDR1 SGDLS, CDR2 YYNGEE. V dropped 0 bases and J dropped 0 bases, with 10 bases sitting between them. This CDR3 spans 16 amino acids. CDR3 coding DNA: TGTGCCAGCAGCGTAGGGCCGTCCTTCTCTGGAAACACCATATATTTT. It encodes CASSVGPSFSGNTIYF.

This clonotype has at least ten counts. The CDR3 loop is CASSQARGGPLHF. CDR3 nucleotides: TGTGCCAGCAGCCAAGCCCGGGGGGGGCCCCTCCACTTT. This chain uses TRBV13 with TRBJ1-6, with D perhaps matching TRBD1 (5 bases). Deletions cut 5 bases from V and 13 bases from J, with 15 bases between. CDR3 length equals 13 residues. The V gene's germline CDR1 is PRHDT and CDR2 FYEKMQ (reference sequence).

The sample holds many counts of this clonotype. The rearrangement uses TRBV7-2 and TRBJ2-1, with a weak D call TRBD2 (6 bases). The germline gives CDR1 SGHTA, CDR2 FQGNSA. CDR3 length: 16 residues. The V gene lost 3 bases and the J gene lost 6 bases, with 18 bases spanning the gap. CDR3 residues: CASSFLPATSPNEQFF. The DNA of the CDR3 is TGTGCCAGCAGCTTCCTACCGGCCACTAGCCCCAATGAGCAGTTCTTC.

This clonotype was detected ten times or more. V gene TRBV2 combines with J gene TRBJ2-2, with 12 bases identical to TRBD2. V shed 5 bases, J shed 6 bases, and the junction held 4 bases outside the gene matches. The germline V gene encodes CDR1 SNHLY and CDR2 FYNNEI. The CDR3 extends over 15 amino acids. The CDR3 bases are TGTGCCAGCAGTCCTCCTAGCGGGGGGGCCGGGGAGCTGTTTTTT. This translates into CASSPPSGGAGELFF.

The V and J genes are TRBV20-1 and TRBJ1-1; tentatively, D is TRBD1 (5 bases). V lost 0 bases, J lost 5 bases, and 10 bases lay in between. The CDR3 totals 13 residues. From germline, CDR1 is DFQATT and CDR2 SNEGSKA (reference sequence). CDR3 DNA sequence: TGCAGTGCTAGAGATTATCGGGGGACTGAAGCTTTCTTT. Encoded protein: CSARDYRGTEAFF.

The chain combines TRBV12-3 or TRBV12-4 with TRBJ2-1, with D possibly being TRBD1 (5 bases). The germline V and J ends were trimmed by 4 bases and 3 bases, with 10 bases remaining between them. The CDR3 has 14 amino acids. The chain's CDR3 is CASSWGRFYNEQFF. The DNA of the CDR3 is TGTGCCAGCAGTTGGGGCCGATTCTACAATGAGCAGTTCTTC.

Many counts were recorded for this clonotype. The chain carries TRBV7-9 and TRBJ1-5; no reliable D call. The CDR3 extends over 14 amino acids. Germline CDR1 reads SEHNR; CDR2 reads FQNEAQ (reference sequence). Trimming took off 1 base at V and 5 bases at J, with 9 bases between the two ends. The CDR3 DNA sequence: TGTGCCAGCAGCTTAGGGCAGGACCATCAGCCCCAGCATTTT. Its translation is CASSLGQDHQPQHF.

The V call is TRBV20-1, the J call TRBJ2-1; D is uncertain. The CDR3 is 11 amino acids. Germline V CDR1 and CDR2: DFQATT, SNEGSKA (reference sequence). Trimming left V 1 base short and J 8 bases short, with 6 bases between. CDR3 protein: CSARGRYEQFF. The CDR3 DNA is TGCAGTGCTAGAGGACGTTATGAGCAGTTCTTC.

The chain combines TRBV7-3 with TRBJ2-5, with 7 nucleotides matching TRBD2. The J segment lost 5 bases and the V segment lost 3 bases, leaving 6 bases of the junction unmatched. The germline V gene has CDR1 SGHTA and CDR2 FQGTGA. This CDR3 comprises 14 residues. Here the CDR3 reads CASSFGGTRETQYF. In DNA, the CDR3 is TGTGCCAGCAGCTTCGGGGGGACGCGCGAGACCCAGTACTTC.

This clonotype was seen ten or more times. V and J are TRBV28 and TRBJ2-7; D remains ambiguous. The CDR3 runs to 13 residues. Trimming removed 6 bases from V and 3 bases from J, with 12 bases in between. Germline V gene sequence: CDR1 MDHEN, CDR2 SYDVKM. CDR3 bases: TGTGCCAGCAGGCCGTCAGAAATCTACGAGCAGTACGTC. Amino acids: CASRPSEIYEQYV.

This chain links TRBV6-2 or TRBV6-3 with TRBJ1-2, with D uncertain. Trimming removed 6 bases at V and 7 bases at J, with 12 bases between. From germline, CDR1 is MNHEY and CDR2 SVGEGT. There are 12 residues in the CDR3. The CDR3 spells CASSPSRSGYTF. The CDR3 region has the DNA TGTGCCAGCAGCCCGAGCAGGAGTGGCTACACCTTC.

This clonotype occurred a few times. The V and J genes are TRBV9 and TRBJ2-3; no definite D call. CDR1 and CDR2 (germline): SGDLS, YYNGEE. V lost 5 bases and J 6 bases, leaving 16 bases between the germline ends. The CDR3 covers 14 residues. CDR3 loop: CASRKTWGTDTQYF. CDR3 DNA: TGTGCCAGCAGAAAGACCTGGGGAACTGATACGCAGTATTTT.

V and J are TRBV24-1 and TRBJ2-5; maybe TRBD2 (6 bases). The V and J ends lost 4 bases and 7 bases respectively, with 18 bases between them. The length of the CDR3 is 15 residues. The germline V gene encodes CDR1 KGHDR and CDR2 SFDVKD. CDR3 sequence (DNA): TGTGCCACCAGTGACCGGGGCTGGCAAGCGGGGACCCAGTACTTC. Protein sequence: CATSDRGWQAGTQYF.